This paragraph reports one TCR beta chain. Its antigen remains unidentified. It was via CD45RO/CCR7/CD25/CD127/CD95/CD27 that CD4+ naive, central memory, regulatory and stem cell-like memory cells were sorted. The sample originates from a study of beta chain features in type 1 diabetes. Study-wide points: The question of HLA type influencing TCRB rearrangement was one that remained unresolved here.

Sequencing targeted expressed TCRB transcripts, as all isolated RNA had been reverse transcribed. Using immunoSEQ multiplex PCR, the repertoire was profiled, and TCRdb retains in-frame clones only, with some absent. The sample carries about 60,000 clones, 59% recorded once. Germline-derived CDR1 and CDR2 are SGHRS and YFSETQ. The CDR3 length is 15 residues. Trimming removed 0 bases from V and 5 bases from J, with 11 bases in between. The receptor's source is a young woman in good health. The source material was Tregs from blood. The chain couples TRBV5-1 to TRBJ2-2; a possible D gene is TRBD2 (5 bases). This CDR3 reads CASSLALPGTGELFF. The DNA for the CDR3 is TGCGCCAGCAGCTTGGCTCTACCGGGGACCGGGGAGCTGTTTTTT. Complete variable domain (other parts from reference TRBV5-1 and TRBJ2-2): KAGVTQTPRYLIKTRGQQVTLSCSPISGHRSVSWYQQTPGQGLQFLFEYFSETQRNKGNFPGRFSGRQFSNSRSEMNVSTLELGDSALYLCASSLALPGTGELFFGEGSRLTVL.